Below, one T cell receptor (beta chain) is given with its context. The antigen remains unidentified. CDR1 and CDR2 from the germline V gene are MNHNS and SASEGT. This CDR3 is built from 16 residues. J gave up 1 base and V 0 bases, and 3 bases lay outside the gene matches. This sample is part of a study of T cells after yellow fever vaccination. Turning to the study itself: The fractions with low cell numbers were processed using SMART-Seq v4 Ultra Low Input. Study-wide points: Within FACS-sorted repertoires, abundant clonotypes contaminating from the bulk population could be present.

TCRdb reprocessed the 5' RACE reads with MiXCR, giving one entry per CDR3 protein. The sample holds more than 300,000 distinct CDR3 sequences; roughly a tenth are singletons and the top ten take approximately 3.3%. The sample in question was CD4+ T cells sorted from PBMCs, obtained 45 days after the yellow fever booster vaccination. The chain joins TRBV6-1 to TRBJ1-3; 7 positions match TRBD1. This receptor was obtained from a man younger than 35 who received the YFV17D yellow fever vaccine. CDR3 bases: TGTGCCAGCAGTGAAGCCTGGACAGGTTCTGGAAACACCATATATTTT. This translates into CASSEAWTGSGNTIYF.